This T cell receptor (beta chain) was identified in a study of neurological immune-mediated disorders. Study findings and constraints: The most TCR clonal expansion was seen in HTLV-1-associated myelopathy, whereas the least was seen in multiple sclerosis, below the level in healthy controls.

TCRdb passed the 5' RACE reads through MiXCR, listing each CDR3 protein once. The table includes 55,000 to 70,000 distinct CDR3 sequences, about 3% detected once. Ten or more counts support this clonotype. Its specificity is unknown. Trimming cost V 2 bases and J 3 bases; bases outside gene matches: 10. The CDR3 runs to 17 residues. Germline V gene sequence: CDR1 SGHTA, CDR2 FQGNSA. This clonotype was sampled from a woman aged 50 to 60 with multiple sclerosis. The chain employs TRBV7-2 and TRBJ1-2, with TRBD1 matching 9 bases. Input material: PBMCs. CDR3: CASSLRSGGQGHYGYTF. The CDR3 coding sequence is TGTGCCAGCAGCTTACGATCCGGGGGACAGGGTCACTATGGCTACACCTTC. Full variable domain (rest looked up from reference TRBV7-2 and TRBJ1-2): GAGVSQSPSNKVTEKGKDVELRCDPISGHTALYWYRQSLGQGLEFLIYFQGNSAPDKSGLPSDRFSAERTGGSVSTLTIQRTQQEDSAVYLCASSLRSGGQGHYGYTFGSGTRLTVV.